A few counts support the clone carrying this TCR beta chain. The data were taken from a study of identical twins. From germline, CDR1 is LGHNT and CDR2 FRNRAP. Trimming took 1 base from V and 2 from J; bases not matched to a gene: 6. The CDR3 is made up of 16 amino acids. TCRdb independently ran MiXCR on the 5' RACE reads; one entry per CDR3 protein. In the table there are 270,000 or so distinct CDR3 sequences, 6.5% to 9.5% of which are singletons. These data were also reused for a study on yellow fever vaccine responses in identical twins.

The chain combines TRBV12-5 with TRBJ2-3; 7 bases are shared with TRBD1. This receptor was identified in a woman under 30 in good health. What was sequenced was CD8+ T cells sorted from blood. CDR3 nucleotide sequence: TGTGCTAGTGGTTTGGGACAGGGAGCAGTCACAGATACGCAGTATTTT. Protein product: CASGLGQGAVTDTQYF.